This T cell receptor (beta chain) was sequenced in a study of shared clonotypes between healthy human individuals (dated by TCRdb to between 2020 and 2021). Study-wide context: The cohort included a few men and a couple of women between 18 and 49 years of age. Each donor's leukapheresis produced roughly between about 0.9 and 9.5 billion PBMCs. To increase sequencing depth and limit assay-specific biases, TCR repertoire library preparation and sequencing were carried out by different laboratories using diverse techniques. To estimate repertoire size and how much clonotype sharing occurs between individuals, the study deeply sequenced the blood TCR repertoires of about five healthy adults. For each donor, CD4 naive and CD4 memory were each given three plates, CD8 naive was given two plates, and CD8 memory was given one plate. Findings and caveats that apply to the study as a whole: Because the study included only a small number of donors, the genetic and exposure-history diversity represented was limited. Compared with non-shared clonotypes, clonotypes shared by all four sorted-subset donors had higher generation probabilities. Sampling was limited to blood, and TCR repertoires in tissue likely differ from TCR repertoires in blood. Across several donors, roughly 5.4% of naive CD4, 3.5% of naive CD8, 2.3% of memory CD4, and approximately 0.4% of memory CD8 clonotypes were shared. Rarefaction of sorted-subset datasets indicated incomplete sequencing despite the large sequencing depth. Naive subsets generally had larger estimated clonotype richness than memory subsets did. Based on pairwise subsampling, the degree of clonotype sharing among donors was expected to be affected by sequencing depth.

Worth noting for this clone: Which antigen it targets is not known. It has no much larger one-base neighbor in the sample; base qualities were not kept.

TCR CDR3 regions were amplified from genomic DNA by multiplex PCR using the deep immunoSEQ assay. Extracted genomic DNA from each cell subset was spread evenly across all wells of several immunoSEQ 96-well plates, with each plate serving as a replicate. Each replicate PCR for sorted subsets received roughly 200 ng genomic DNA, equal to tens of thousands of T cell genomes. Purified libraries were quantified with a Qubit 3.0 fluorometer, sized on a Bioanalyzer 2100, and re-quantified with the KAPA Library Quantification kit. Every immunoSEQ 96-well plate was sequenced on a separate single-read 150-cycle Illumina NextSeq 550 flow cell. Regarding the original processing steps: The immunoSEQ output contained only junctional sequences without quality scores, so filtering could not match that applied to full-length reads. Sequences were annotated with PyIR, a Python wrapper for IgBLAST v1.9, using IMGT germline references to assign V/J genes and CDR3. Reads were filtered out if the reads had weak V/J assignments (E-value above 1e-6), no CDR3, stop codons, out-of-frame junctions, or ambiguous translated residues. A V3J clonotype was defined by an identical inferred V gene, J gene, and CDR3 amino acid sequence. To compute the percentage overlap between repertoires, the number of shared unique clonotypes was divided by the size of the smaller repertoire. Richness of each repertoire was evaluated using RTK rarefaction, the Chao1 estimator, and Recon v2.1 estimates of unobserved clonotypes. For all TCRbeta clonotypes obtained by the gDNA method from four donors, generation probabilities were computed with OLGA. TCRdb limited this immuneACCESS table to in-frame rearrangements with V and J called. A share of clones is missing; checked studies link under half to unresolved V genes, and the rest is unexplained. That table furnishes V, J and clone size, whereas the DNA furnished D and trimming. The table for this sample lists roughly 1,100,000 clones; about 77% of them were counted only once. Together, the top ten hold about 1.5% of the sample.

The donors were healthy, HIV-negative adults who had no recently reported acute infections or vaccinations. All donors were Caucasian adults living in Nashville, Tennessee, USA. CD4+ T cells were enriched by magnetic negative selection, after which naive cells were positively selected on CD45RA and the negative fraction was taken as the memory subset. After blood collection by leukapheresis, PBMCs were isolated using Ficoll-Histopaque density gradient centrifugation and then cryopreserved in the vapor phase of liquid nitrogen. Purity and quantity of every magnetically sorted T cell population were checked by analytical flow cytometry. Each sorted fraction had its genomic DNA isolated and then quantified by UV absorbance on a Nanodrop 2000c. Between the V and J ends, shortened by 0 bases and 1 base respectively, the junction contains 18 bases. Taken from the germline V gene, the CDR1 and CDR2 loops are SGDLS and YYNGEE. From the cysteine up to the phenylalanine, the CDR3 has a length of 18 residues. Only the CDR3 region is kept as DNA, spanning 54 bases read in frame from base 1.

Sequenced sample: memory CD4+ T cells sorted from blood. According to the study, the label for this sample's cell subset or site signals: CD45RA-negative fraction. In this chain, TRBV9 is recombined with TRBJ2-3; the D element might be TRBD1 or TRBD2, as each aligns at 6 bases. This receptor was obtained from a young man in good health. The nucleotide sequence is TGTGCCAGCAGCGTAGCTACGGGGGCGGTTGCGGGCACAGATACGCAGTATTTT. It translates to CASSVATGAVAGTDTQYF.